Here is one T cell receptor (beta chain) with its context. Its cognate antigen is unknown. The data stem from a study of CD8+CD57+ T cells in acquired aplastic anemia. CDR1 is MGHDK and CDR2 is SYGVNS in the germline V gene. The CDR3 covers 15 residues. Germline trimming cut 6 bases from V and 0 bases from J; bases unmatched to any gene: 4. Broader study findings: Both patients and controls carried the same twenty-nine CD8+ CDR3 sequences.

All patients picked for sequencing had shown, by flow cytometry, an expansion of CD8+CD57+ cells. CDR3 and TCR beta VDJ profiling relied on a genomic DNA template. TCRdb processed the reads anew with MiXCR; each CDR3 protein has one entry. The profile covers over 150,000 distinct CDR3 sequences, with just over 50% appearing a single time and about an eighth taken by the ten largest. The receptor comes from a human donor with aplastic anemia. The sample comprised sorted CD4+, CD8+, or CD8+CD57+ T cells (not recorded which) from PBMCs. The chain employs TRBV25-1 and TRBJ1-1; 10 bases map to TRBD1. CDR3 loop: CASREDRGLNTEAFF. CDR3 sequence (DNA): TGTGCCAGCAGGGAAGACAGGGGGCTGAACACTGAAGCTTTCTTT.